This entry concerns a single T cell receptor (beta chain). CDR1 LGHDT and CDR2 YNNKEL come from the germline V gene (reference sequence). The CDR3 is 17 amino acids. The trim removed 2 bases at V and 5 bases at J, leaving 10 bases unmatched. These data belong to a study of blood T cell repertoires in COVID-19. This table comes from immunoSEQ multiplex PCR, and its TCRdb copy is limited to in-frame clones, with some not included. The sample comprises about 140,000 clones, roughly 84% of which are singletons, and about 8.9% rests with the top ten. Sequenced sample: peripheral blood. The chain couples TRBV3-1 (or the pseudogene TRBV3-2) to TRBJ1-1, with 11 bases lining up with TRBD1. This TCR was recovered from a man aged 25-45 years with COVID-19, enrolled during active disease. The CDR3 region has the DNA TGTGCCAGCAGCCAATCGTGGGGGACAGGGGGGTGGACTGAAGCTTTCTTT. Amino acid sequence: CASSQSWGTGGWTEAFF.